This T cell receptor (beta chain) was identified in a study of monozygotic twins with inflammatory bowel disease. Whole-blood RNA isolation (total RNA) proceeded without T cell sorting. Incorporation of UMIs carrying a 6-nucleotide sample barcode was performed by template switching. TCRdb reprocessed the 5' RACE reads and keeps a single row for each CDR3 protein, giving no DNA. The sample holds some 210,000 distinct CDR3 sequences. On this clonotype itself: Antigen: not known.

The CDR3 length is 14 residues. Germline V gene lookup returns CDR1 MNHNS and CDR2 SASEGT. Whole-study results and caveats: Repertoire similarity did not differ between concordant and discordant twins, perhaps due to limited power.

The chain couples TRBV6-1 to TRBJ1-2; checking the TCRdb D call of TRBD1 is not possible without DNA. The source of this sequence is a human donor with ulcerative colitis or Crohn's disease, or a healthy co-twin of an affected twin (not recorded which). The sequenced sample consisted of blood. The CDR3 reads CASILSGGYYGYTF.